The 7 T cell receptor beta chains listed next were all sequenced from one sample in a study of T-cell reconstitution after alpha-beta-depleted transplantation in children. The study, taken as a whole, reports: Once a year had passed after transplant, T-cell counts and diversity came mostly from newly produced T cells.

Preparing the TCRbeta library involved the use of unique molecular identifiers. From the PCR reads, TCRdb called clonotypes with MiXCR, one entry per CDR3 protein. The table has about 300,000 distinct CDR3 sequences, roughly 7.8% seen once. What these receptors recognize is not known. Sequencing was performed on peripheral blood, taken 360 days after TCRalphabeta/CD19-depleted stem cell transplant. These receptors all stem from a female patient aged 2-9 years who had a stem cell transplant for Fanconi anemia, so the T cells may come from the graft donor.

This clonotype has only a few counts. The chain recombines TRBV3-1 with TRBJ1-3; D is ambiguous. The germline V gene encodes CDR1 LGHDT and CDR2 YNNKEL (reference sequence). The CDR3 consists of 14 residues. The V and J ends lost 5 bases and 0 bases respectively, with 8 bases between them. CDR3 nucleotide sequence: TGTGCCAGCAGCTCTACAAGCTCTGGAAACACCATATATTTT. Residues: CASSSTSSGNTIYF.

This chain links TRBV28 with TRBJ2-7, with 9 bases aligning to TRBD1. V shed 3 bases and J 3 bases; nucleotides not matched to a gene: 9. Germline lookup yields CDR1 MDHEN and CDR2 SYDVKM. This CDR3 region has 16 residues. The CDR3 DNA is TGTGCCAGCAGTTTTCGGGGACAGGGAGAGAACTACGAGCAGTACTTC. Protein sequence: CASSFRGQGENYEQYF. Filled out from reference TRBV28 and TRBJ2-7, the complete variable domain reads DVKVTQSSRYLVKRTGEKVFLECVQDMDHENMFWYRQDPGLGLRLIYFSYDVKMKEKGDIPEGYSVSREKKERFSLILESASTNQTSMYLCASSFRGQGENYEQYFGPGTRLTVT.

This clonotype was seen ten or more times. The chain links TRBV6-2 or TRBV6-3 to TRBJ2-3; D uncertain. Per germline, CDR1 MNHEY and CDR2 SVGEGT. Trimming took 0 bases from V and 4 from J, leaving 8 bases between them. This CDR3 region has 14 residues. The CDR3 reads CASSYSDESDTQYF. The CDR3 nucleotides are TGTGCCAGCAGTTACTCGGATGAGTCAGATACGCAGTATTTT.

Ten or more counts support this clonotype. The chain employs TRBV5-1 and TRBJ2-3; 12 bases are a match to TRBD1. The V and J ends lost 4 bases and 1 base, in that order; junction bases with no gene match: 7. Germline values: CDR1 SGHRS, CDR2 YFSETQ. This CDR3 is 17 amino acids long. DNA for the CDR3: TGCGCCAGCAGCCTGGGACAGGGGGCTGGTGGCACAGATACGCAGTATTTT. Its protein is CASSLGQGAGGTDTQYF.

Ten or more counts support this clonotype. This sequence joins TRBV9 and TRBJ2-1, with 7 bases fitting TRBD2. Trimming cost V 6 bases and J 5 bases; bases outside gene matches: 11. CDR1 SGDLS and CDR2 YYNGEE come from the germline V gene. The CDR3 extends over 15 amino acids. CDR3 sequence reads: CASTVSAGVNNEQFF. The CDR3 region has the DNA TGTGCCAGCACCGTCTCCGCGGGAGTGAACAATGAGCAGTTCTTC.

This clonotype showed up many times. The chain couples TRBV27 to TRBJ2-3; TRBD2 might be the D (7 bases). The V gene's germline CDR1 is MNHEY and CDR2 SMNVEV (reference sequence). The CDR3 consists of 17 residues. V shed 2 bases and J shed 0 bases, with 15 bases lying between them. The CDR3 coding sequence is TGTGCCAGCAGTTTAGGTTCGGGGGGCCCTAGCACAGATACGCAGTATTTT. Protein: CASSLGSGGPSTDTQYF.

In its sample, this clonotype was seen many times. J is TRBJ1-1 and V is TRBV7-2, with TRBD1 matching over 7 bases. In germline, CDR1 is SGHTA, CDR2 FQGNSA. The length of the CDR3 is 13 residues. After removal of 5 bases from V and 8 bases from J, the junction contained 8 bases not matched to a gene. The CDR3 loop reads CASSREGAREAFF. For the CDR3, the DNA is TGTGCCAGCAGCCGAGAGGGGGCGAGGGAAGCTTTCTTT.